The 25 T cell receptor beta chains below were found in one sample sequenced in a study of T cell changes during pregnancy in multiple sclerosis. Only in-frame clones appear in the TCRdb table, and some are missing; sequencing was by immunoSEQ multiplex PCR. The profile covers approximately 30,000 clones, with about nine tenths appearing a single time and approximately 13% taken by the ten largest. The sequencing used CD8+ T cells from peripheral blood mononuclear cells, collected in the first trimester of pregnancy. These receptors all come from a female donor with multiple sclerosis, enrolled in a pregnancy study.

The chain employs TRBV5-1 and TRBJ2-1; 7 nucleotides line up with TRBD2. The CDR3 has 14 amino acids. The junction had 5 bases not matched to a gene; V was cut back by 0 bases and J by 8 bases. Germline V CDR1 and CDR2: SGHRS, YFSETQ. In DNA, the CDR3 is TGCGCCAGCAGCTTGGCGGGAGGAGGAGATGAGCAGTTCTTC. It encodes CASSLAGGGDEQFF.

The rearrangement joins TRBV28 to TRBJ2-7; TRBD2 agrees at 12 bases. CDR3 size: 19 residues. With 6 bases clipped from V and 1 base from J, the junction kept 16 bases outside the gene matches. Germline loops: CDR1 MDHEN, CDR2 SYDVKM. The CDR3 is CASSPSGLAGGGLSYEQYF. The DNA of the CDR3 is TGTGCCAGCAGCCCCTCGGGGCTAGCGGGAGGGGGTTTGTCCTACGAGCAGTACTTC.

This chain links TRBV15 with TRBJ2-7, with 7 bases matching TRBD2. The CDR3 runs 14 residues. Germline loops: CDR1 LNHNV, CDR2 YYDKDF (reference sequence). J lost 2 bases, V lost 5 bases, and 6 bases had no gene match. The CDR3 spells CATSGRDGTYEQYF. DNA of the CDR3: TGTGCCACCAGCGGGAGGGACGGGACCTACGAGCAGTACTTC.

The chain is built from TRBV7-6 and TRBJ2-3; 10 positions agree with TRBD2. The length of the CDR3 is 15 residues. Germline CDR1 is SGHVS and CDR2 is FNYEAQ. The V segment lost 5 bases and the J segment 4 bases; nucleotides outside the gene matches: 6. The CDR3: CASSLRTSGADTQYF. DNA for the CDR3: TGTGCCAGCAGCCTAAGGACTAGCGGCGCAGATACGCAGTATTTT. Full variable domain (rest looked up from reference TRBV7-6 and TRBJ2-3): GAGVSQSPRYKVTKRGQDVALRCDPISGHVSLYWYRQALGQGPEFLTYFNYEAQQDKSGLPNDRFSAERPEGSISTLTIQRTEQRDSAMYRCASSLRTSGADTQYFGPGTRLTVL.

The genes are TRBV7-9 and TRBJ2-3, with TRBD2 matching over 7 bases. This CDR3 region has 12 residues. Germline V gene sequence: CDR1 SEHNR, CDR2 FQNEAQ (reference sequence). With 5 bases clipped from V and 8 bases from J, the junction kept 4 bases outside the gene matches. The CDR3 is CASSPTSFTQYF. In DNA form, the CDR3 reads TGTGCCAGCAGCCCGACTAGCTTTACGCAGTATTTT. Looking up the rest from reference TRBV7-9 and TRBJ2-3 gives the full variable domain: DTGVSQNPRHKITKRGQNVTFRCDPISEHNRLYWYRQTLGQGPEFLTYFQNEAQLEKSRLLSDRFSAERPKGSFSTLEIQRTEQGDSAMYLCASSPTSFTQYFGPGTRLTVL.

V gene TRBV5-1 combines with J gene TRBJ2-1; 9 bases fit TRBD2. J lost 8 bases, V lost 1 base, and 10 bases had no gene match. Germline V CDR1 and CDR2: SGHRS, YFSETQ. CDR3 size: 16 residues. The DNA of the CDR3 is TGCGCCAGCAGCTTGATGACTAGCGGCCTACACGATGAGCAGTTCTTC. It yields the protein CASSLMTSGLHDEQFF.

CDR3 DNA sequence: TGTGCCAGCAGTGAAGATAGTAGCGGGAGTTTTAACACTTTTTACGAGCAGTACTTC. Its protein product is CASSEDSSGSFNTFYEQYF. The chain has TRBV6-1 and TRBJ2-7, with TRBD2 identical over 9 bases. Germline CDR1 is MNHNS and CDR2 is SASEGT. The CDR3 consists of 19 residues. With 1 base clipped from V and 4 bases from J, the junction kept 17 bases outside the gene matches.

Details on this clone: Relative to the germline gene, one junction end is altered; a read error may explain this. CDR3 sequence: CASSFSLANEQFF. For the CDR3, the DNA is TGTGCTAGCAGCTTTAGCCTAGCCAATGAGCAGTTCTTC. The chain links TRBV7-7 to TRBJ2-1, with D possibly TRBD2 on 5 matching bases. This CDR3 spans 13 amino acids. Germline V CDR1 and CDR2: SSHAT, FNYEAQ (reference sequence).

The chain links TRBV7-2 to TRBJ2-7; TRBD2 matches 14 bases. The CDR3 totals 17 residues. CDR1 is SGHTA, CDR2 FQGNSA, per germline. J gave up 6 bases and V 3 bases, and 10 bases lay outside the gene matches. This CDR3 is CASSFGSAGLAGAEQYF. CDR3 nucleotide sequence: TGTGCCAGCAGCTTCGGCTCGGCGGGACTAGCGGGAGCCGAGCAGTACTTC.

The chain recombines TRBV4-1 with TRBJ2-7; 12 bases are a match to TRBD2. Per the germline V gene, CDR1 is MGHRA and CDR2 is YSYEKL. This CDR3 is built from 15 residues. J was trimmed by 1 base and V by 5 bases; bases with no gene match: 3. CDR3 sequence reads: CASSFGLAGSYEQYF. CDR3 bases: TGCGCCAGCAGCTTTGGACTAGCGGGGTCCTACGAGCAGTACTTC.

This chain connects TRBV7-2 to TRBJ2-1, with no clear D. V was trimmed by 5 bases and J by 0 bases, leaving 11 bases between them. The CDR3 sequence is 15 residues long. Germline values: CDR1 SGHTA, CDR2 FQGNSA. CDR3 sequence reads: CASSRTGGSYNEQFF. The DNA of the CDR3 is TGTGCCAGCAGCAGAACTGGCGGCTCCTACAATGAGCAGTTCTTC.

This rearrangement joins TRBV5-5 to TRBJ2-1; TRBD1 aligns across 7 bases. There are 14 residues in the CDR3. The J segment lost 5 bases and the V segment lost 4 bases, leaving 6 bases of the junction unmatched. Germline V lookup: CDR1 SGHKS, CDR2 YYEKEE (reference sequence). CDR3 region: CASSEWDRHNEQFF. As DNA, the CDR3 is TGTGCCAGCAGCGAATGGGACAGACACAATGAGCAGTTCTTC. The whole variable domain, filled in from reference TRBV5-5 and TRBJ2-1, reads DAGVTQSPTHLIKTRGQQVTLRCSPISGHKSVSWYQQVLGQGPQFIFQYYEKEERGRGNFPDRFSARQFPNYSSELNVNALLLGDSALYLCASSEWDRHNEQFFGPGTRLTVL.

V gene TRBV19 combines with J gene TRBJ2-1, with D perhaps matching TRBD1 (5 bases). The CDR3 covers 15 residues. The V gene's germline CDR1 is LNHDA and CDR2 SQIVND (reference sequence). The V and J ends lost 5 bases and 4 bases respectively, with 15 bases between them. The CDR3 nucleotides read TGTGCCAGTAGTCCCAGACAGAAGGAATACAATGAGCAGTTCTTC. Its protein is CASSPRQKEYNEQFF.

CDR3 sequence (DNA): TGTGCCAGCAGCTTAGACGGTACCTACGAGCAGTACTTC. It translates to CASSLDGTYEQYF. The chain recombines TRBV7-9 with TRBJ2-7; D gene uncertain. Germline V gene data show CDR1 as SEHNR and CDR2 as FQNEAQ (reference sequence). V lost 1 base and J lost 2, with 6 bases in between. The CDR3 runs 13 residues.

The V call is TRBV9, the J call TRBJ2-7; 10 nucleotides align to TRBD1. The V segment lost 5 bases and the J segment 2 bases; nucleotides outside the gene matches: 4. This CDR3 spans 14 amino acids. Looked up from germline, CDR1 is SGDLS and CDR2 is YYNGEE. The CDR3 nucleotides read TGTGCCAGCAGGACAGGGGGCGAGGCCTACGAGCAGTACTTC. This gives the protein CASRTGGEAYEQYF.

This chain joins TRBV15 and TRBJ2-1; 10 bases are a match to TRBD2. Germline CDR1 reads LNHNV; CDR2 reads YYDKDF (reference sequence). This CDR3 region has 17 residues. V was pared by 0 bases and J by 4 bases, with 6 bases of the junction left unmatched. The CDR3, as DNA: TGTGCCACCAGCAGAGATCGGCCAGCGGGAGGGTACAATGAGCAGTTCTTC. It is translated as CATSRDRPAGGYNEQFF.

The rearrangement joins TRBV9 to TRBJ2-1; D may be TRBD1 (6 bases). V lost 4 bases, J lost 5 bases, and 19 bases lay in between. Per the germline V gene, CDR1 is SGDLS and CDR2 is YYNGEE. The CDR3 is 16 residues long. CDR3 in DNA: TGTGCCAGCAGCCCCCACCTCGGGACAACGAACAATGAGCAGTTCTTC. As protein: CASSPHLGTTNNEQFF.

V is TRBV27 and J is TRBJ2-7; TRBD2 agrees at 11 bases. The CDR3 length is 15 residues. J gave up 0 bases and V 6 bases, and 4 bases lay outside the gene matches. The germline CDR1 and CDR2 sequences are MNHEY and SMNVEV (reference sequence). The CDR3 coding sequence is TGTGCCAGCAGGTTAGCGGGAGGGCCCTCCTACGAGCAGTACTTC. As protein: CASRLAGGPSYEQYF.

The V call is TRBV4-3, the J call TRBJ2-5, with D uncertain. The end of the DNA aligns better with TRBJ2-7, so the J call may be wrong. This CDR3 region has 15 residues. The V gene's germline CDR1 is LGHNA and CDR2 YSLEER. CDR3 nucleotides: TGCGCCAGCAGCCAAGGCTTCCTAGTTACCTACGAGCAGTACTTC. Its translation is CASSQGFLVTYEQYF.

By proportion, this clone is medium-sized. The rearrangement uses TRBV4-2 and TRBJ2-3, with D tentatively TRBD2 (6 bases). Trimming removed 5 bases at V and 1 base at J, with 13 bases between. The germline CDR1 and CDR2 sequences are LGHNA and YNFKEQ. The CDR3 has 15 amino acids. The CDR3 spells CASSSSGEGTDTQYF. CDR3 nucleotide sequence: TGTGCCAGCAGCTCGTCGGGAGAGGGCACAGATACGCAGTATTTT.

This chain joins TRBV4-1 and TRBJ2-1; 7 bases are a match to TRBD2. Germline trimming cut 4 bases from V and 5 bases from J; bases unmatched to any gene: 2. The CDR3 runs to 13 residues. Germline lookup yields CDR1 MGHRA and CDR2 YSYEKL. CDR3 DNA: TGCGCCAGCAGCCTTGGACTAGACAATGAGCAGTTCTTC. Residues: CASSLGLDNEQFF.

The chain is built from TRBV4-1 and TRBJ2-2, with D tentatively TRBD1 (5 bases). The CDR3 totals 17 residues. Deletions cut 4 bases from V and 1 base from J, with 16 bases between. CDR1 and CDR2 from the germline V gene are MGHRA and YSYEKL. CDR3 protein: CASSPSLRRENTGELFF. The CDR3, as DNA: TGCGCCAGCAGCCCGTCCCTCCGCAGGGAGAACACCGGGGAGCTGTTTTTT.

This rearrangement joins TRBV5-1 to TRBJ2-3; TRBD1 aligns across 7 bases. After removal of 4 bases from V and 2 bases from J, the junction contained 13 bases not matched to a gene. The germline V gene encodes CDR1 SGHRS and CDR2 YFSETQ. The CDR3 length is 17 residues. The DNA of the CDR3 is TGCGCCAGCAGCAGTGGGACAGTTCAACACCACACAGATACGCAGTATTTT. Translating it yields CASSSGTVQHHTDTQYF. The full variable domain, with the rest looked up from reference TRBV5-1 and TRBJ2-3, is KAGVTQTPRYLIKTRGQQVTLSCSPISGHRSVSWYQQTPGQGLQFLFEYFSETQRNKGNFPGRFSGRQFSNSRSEMNVSTLELGDSALYLCASSSGTVQHHTDTQYFGPGTRLTVL.

The rearrangement links TRBV7-9 to TRBJ2-2; tentatively, D is TRBD2 (6 bases). The CDR3 has 15 residues. Trimming took 6 bases from V and 5 from J, leaving 16 bases between them. Per the germline V gene, CDR1 is SEHNR and CDR2 is FQNEAQ (reference sequence). DNA of the CDR3: TGTGCCAGCAGACTTCAGGGAGGTGGTACCGGGGAGCTGTTTTTT. Translated, it gives CASRLQGGGTGELFF.

V is TRBV10-3 and J is TRBJ2-7; D perhaps matches TRBD1 (6 bases). The CDR3 extends over 12 amino acids. V dropped 4 bases and J dropped 5 bases, with 9 bases sitting between them. CDR1 is ENHRY, CDR2 SYGVKD, per germline. CDR3 sequence: CAISVAGDEQYF. CDR3 DNA: TGTGCCATCAGTGTCGCAGGGGACGAGCAGTACTTC.